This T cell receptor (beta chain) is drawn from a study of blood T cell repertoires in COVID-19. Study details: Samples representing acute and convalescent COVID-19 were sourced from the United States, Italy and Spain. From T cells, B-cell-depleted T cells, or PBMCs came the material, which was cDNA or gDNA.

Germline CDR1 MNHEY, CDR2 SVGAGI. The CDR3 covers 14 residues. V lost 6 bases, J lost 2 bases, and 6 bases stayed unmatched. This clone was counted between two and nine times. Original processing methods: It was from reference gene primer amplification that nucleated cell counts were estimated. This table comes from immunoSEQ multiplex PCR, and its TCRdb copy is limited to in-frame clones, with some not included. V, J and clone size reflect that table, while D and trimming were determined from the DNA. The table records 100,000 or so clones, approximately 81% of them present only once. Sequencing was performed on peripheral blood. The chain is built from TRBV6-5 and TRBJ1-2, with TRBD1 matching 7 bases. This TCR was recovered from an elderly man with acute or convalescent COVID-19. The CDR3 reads CASRPGQSNYGYTF. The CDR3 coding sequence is TGTGCCAGCAGGCCGGGACAGTCCAACTATGGCTACACCTTC.